These 3 T cell receptor beta chains were sequenced from one sample in a study of a mutant IDH1 vaccine in newly diagnosed glioma. For these TCRs, the target antigens are not known. Time point specified: week 35, safety follow-up. Alongside topical imiquimod, each dose of vaccine comprised 300 ug of mutant IDH1 20-mer peptide. Profiled with immunoSEQ multiplex PCR; TCRdb holds only in-frame clones, not every one. In the table there are 26,000 or so clones, over 65% of which are singletons. The sample in question was PBMCs, obtained from a glioma patient whose treatment included an IDH1 peptide vaccine. The receptors were gathered from a man aged 30 to 45 with glioma.

This chain joins TRBV29-1 and TRBJ2-7; TRBD2 aligns across 11 bases. Looked up from germline, CDR1 is SQVTM and CDR2 is ANQGSEA. Trimming cost V 4 bases and J 1 base; bases outside gene matches: 12. CDR3 length: 17 residues. The CDR3 sequence: CSVALYLGTSGSYEQYF. DNA of the CDR3: TGCAGCGTTGCATTATACCTAGGGACTAGCGGATCCTACGAGCAGTACTTC.

The chain couples TRBV7-3 to TRBJ2-1, with 11 nucleotides matching TRBD2. Germline assignment: CDR1 SGHTA and CDR2 FQGTGA. The V and J ends lost 4 bases and 4 bases, in that order; junction bases with no gene match: 3. The CDR3 consists of 15 residues. The CDR3 region is CASSWGLAEYNEQFF. Here the CDR3 DNA reads TGTGCCAGCAGCTGGGGACTAGCGGAATACAATGAGCAGTTCTTC. The full variable domain, in which reference TRBV7-3 and TRBJ2-1 provide the parts outside the CDR3, is GAGVSQTPSNKVTEKGKYVELRCDPISGHTALYWYRQSLGQGPEFLIYFQGTGAADDSGLPNDRFFAVRPEGSVSTLKIQRTERGDSAVYLCASSWGLAEYNEQFFGPGTRLTVL.

V gene TRBV5-6 combines with J gene TRBJ2-7; D unclear. CDR1 SGHDT and CDR2 YYEEEE come from the germline V gene. Trimming took off 0 bases at V and 4 bases at J, with 8 bases between the two ends. The CDR3 contains 13 residues. The CDR3 sequence is CASSLAVSYEQYF. CDR3 nucleotide sequence: TGTGCCAGCAGCTTGGCCGTGAGTTACGAGCAGTACTTC.